This TCR beta chain came from a study of blood T cell repertoires in COVID-19. Turning to the study itself: Italy, Spain and the United States were the sources of the convalescent and acute COVID-19 samples. Nucleic acid was either cDNA or gDNA, and it came from T cells, B-cell-depleted T cells, or PBMCs.

Germline V gene data show CDR1 as MNHEY and CDR2 as SMNVEV (reference sequence). This CDR3 is 15 amino acids long. The trim removed 2 bases at V and 8 bases at J, leaving 10 bases unmatched. Original processing notes: Quantification of nucleated cells was approximated via reference gene primer amplification. The method was immunoSEQ multiplex PCR; TCRdb's version includes in-frame clones alone and lacks a portion of them. That table gives V, J and clone size, and the DNA gave D and trimming. The data hold roughly 70,000 clones, with more than 85% observed a single time. The sequenced sample consisted of peripheral blood. The V and J genes are TRBV27 and TRBJ1-1, with TRBD1 identical over 8 bases. The receptor's source is a human donor with active COVID-19. The donor label of this sample is uncertain. Written as DNA, the CDR3 is TGTGCCAGCAGTTTACTGGATGGACAGGGAAAAGAAGCTTTCTTT. Amino acid sequence: CASSLLDGQGKEAFF.